This TCR beta chain was identified during a study of blood T cell repertoires in COVID-19. Study at large: Whether acute or convalescent, the COVID-19 samples came from the United States, Italy and Spain. From T cells, B-cell-depleted T cells, or PBMCs came the material, which was cDNA or gDNA.

Original data processing: Estimated nucleated cell counts came from reference gene primer amplification. Repertoires were generated with immunoSEQ multiplex PCR, while TCRdb's copy carries only in-frame clones and drops some. V, J and clone size are those of that table, while D and trimming were read from the DNA. The table has approximately 200,000 clones, 86% seen once. After removal of 4 bases from V and 6 bases from J, the junction contained 4 bases not matched to a gene. Germline lookup yields CDR1 SGHKS and CDR2 YYEKEE (reference sequence). CDR3 length equals 12 residues. The chain combines TRBV5-5 with TRBJ2-7; 7 bases line up with TRBD1. This receptor was obtained from a young woman who had been exposed to COVID-19. Specimen: PBMCs or T cells enriched from blood (not recorded which). CDR3: CASSVPGGEQYF. Here the CDR3 DNA reads TGTGCCAGCAGCGTACCAGGGGGCGAGCAGTACTTC.